This TCR beta chain was retrieved from a study of T cells after yellow fever vaccination. Germline CDR1 reads SGHVS; CDR2 reads FQNEAQ. This CDR3 has 15 amino acids. V dropped 0 bases and J dropped 6; count of bases not matched to a gene: 5. TCRdb fed the 5' RACE reads into MiXCR, producing one record per CDR3 protein. This sample has more than 300,000 distinct CDR3 sequences, with 6.8% found just once. The receptor was derived from a young man who received the YFV17D yellow fever vaccine. The chain has TRBV7-8 and TRBJ2-3, with 8 bases aligning to TRBD2. The sequencing used PBMCs, collected approximately 40 days after the first yellow fever vaccination. The CDR3 DNA sequence: TGTGCCAGCAGCTTAGCCCGGGGGGGCCAGGATACGCAGTATTTT. Translating gives CASSLARGGQDTQYF.